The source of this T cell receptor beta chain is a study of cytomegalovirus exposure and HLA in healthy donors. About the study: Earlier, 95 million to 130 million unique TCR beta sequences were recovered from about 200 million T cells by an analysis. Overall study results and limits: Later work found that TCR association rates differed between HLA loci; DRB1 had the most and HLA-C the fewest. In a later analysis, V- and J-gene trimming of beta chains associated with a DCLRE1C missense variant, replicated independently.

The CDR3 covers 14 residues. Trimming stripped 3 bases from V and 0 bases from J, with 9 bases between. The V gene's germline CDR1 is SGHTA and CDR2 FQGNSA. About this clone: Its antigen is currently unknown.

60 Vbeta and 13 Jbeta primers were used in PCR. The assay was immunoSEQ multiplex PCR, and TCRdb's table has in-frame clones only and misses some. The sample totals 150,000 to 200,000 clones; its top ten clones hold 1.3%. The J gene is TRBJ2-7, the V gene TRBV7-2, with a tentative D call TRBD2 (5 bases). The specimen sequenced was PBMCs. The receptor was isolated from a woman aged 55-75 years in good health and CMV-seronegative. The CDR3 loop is CASSFRRASYEQYF. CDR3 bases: TGTGCCAGCAGCTTTCGGCGGGCCTCCTACGAGCAGTACTTC.